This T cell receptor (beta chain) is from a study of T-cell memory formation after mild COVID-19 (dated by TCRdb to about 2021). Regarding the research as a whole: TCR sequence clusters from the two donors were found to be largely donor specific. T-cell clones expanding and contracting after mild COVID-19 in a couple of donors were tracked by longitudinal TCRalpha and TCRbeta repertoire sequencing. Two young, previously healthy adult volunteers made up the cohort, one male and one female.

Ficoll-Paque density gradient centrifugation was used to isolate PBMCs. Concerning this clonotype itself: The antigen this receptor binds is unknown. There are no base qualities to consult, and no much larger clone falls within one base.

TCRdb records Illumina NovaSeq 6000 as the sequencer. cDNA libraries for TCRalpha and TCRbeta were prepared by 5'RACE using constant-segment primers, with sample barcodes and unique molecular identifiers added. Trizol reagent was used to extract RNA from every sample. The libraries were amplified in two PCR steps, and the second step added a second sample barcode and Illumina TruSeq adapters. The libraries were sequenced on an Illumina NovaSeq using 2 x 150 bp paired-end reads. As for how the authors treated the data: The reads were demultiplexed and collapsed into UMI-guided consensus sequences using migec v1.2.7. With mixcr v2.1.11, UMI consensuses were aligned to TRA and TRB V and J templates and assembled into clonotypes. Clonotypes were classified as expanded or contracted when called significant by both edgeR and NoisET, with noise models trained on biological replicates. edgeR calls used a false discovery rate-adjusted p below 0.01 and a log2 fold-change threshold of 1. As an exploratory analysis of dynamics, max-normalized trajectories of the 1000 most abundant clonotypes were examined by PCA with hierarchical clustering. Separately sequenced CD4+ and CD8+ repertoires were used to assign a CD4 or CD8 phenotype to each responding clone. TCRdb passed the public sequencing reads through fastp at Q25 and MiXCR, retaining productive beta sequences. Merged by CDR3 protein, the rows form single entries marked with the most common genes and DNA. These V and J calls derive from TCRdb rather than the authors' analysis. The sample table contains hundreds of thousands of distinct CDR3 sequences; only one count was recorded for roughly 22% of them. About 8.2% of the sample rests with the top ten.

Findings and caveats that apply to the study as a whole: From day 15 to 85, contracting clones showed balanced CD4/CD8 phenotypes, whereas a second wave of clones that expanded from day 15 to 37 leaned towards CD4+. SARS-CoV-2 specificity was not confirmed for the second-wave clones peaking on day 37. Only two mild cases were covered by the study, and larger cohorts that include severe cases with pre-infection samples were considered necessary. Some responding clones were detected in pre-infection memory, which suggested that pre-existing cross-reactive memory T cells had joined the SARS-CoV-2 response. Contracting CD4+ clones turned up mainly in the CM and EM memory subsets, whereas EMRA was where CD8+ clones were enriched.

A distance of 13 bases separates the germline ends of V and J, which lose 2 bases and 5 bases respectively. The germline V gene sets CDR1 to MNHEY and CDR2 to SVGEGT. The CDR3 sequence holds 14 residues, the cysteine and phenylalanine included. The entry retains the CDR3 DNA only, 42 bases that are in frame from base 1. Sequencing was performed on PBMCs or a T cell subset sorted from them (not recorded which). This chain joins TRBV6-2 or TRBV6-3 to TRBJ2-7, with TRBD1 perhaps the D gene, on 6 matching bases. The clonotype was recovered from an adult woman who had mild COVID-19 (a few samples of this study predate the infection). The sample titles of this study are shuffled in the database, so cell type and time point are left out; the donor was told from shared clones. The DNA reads TGTGCCAGCAGTTACCGGAGAGAGGGGGACGAGCAGTACTTC. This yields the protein CASSYRREGDEQYF.